This T cell receptor beta chain was sequenced during a study of PD-1 blockade in classical Hodgkin lymphoma. In every patient, relapse followed autologous stem cell transplantation, while exposure to brentuximab vedotin differed. The CDR3 is 17 amino acids. Germline CDR1 is WNHNN and CDR2 is SYGVQD (reference sequence). V lost 6 bases and J 0 bases, leaving 19 bases between the germline ends. Turning to this clone: Its antigen remains unknown.

Overall study results and limits: The CD4+ diversity rise by C4D1 was clearest in complete responders. Undefined causes, possibly disease activity or prior therapy, underlie the repertoire differences. Reported findings placed baseline TCR diversity lower in newly diagnosed patients (compared with healthy donors).

TCRdb's copy holds only in-frame clones and misses some; the assay was immunoSEQ multiplex PCR. The data contain approximately 90,000 clones, 85% to 95% of them singletons. The V gene is TRBV10-1, the J gene TRBJ2-3; TRBD2 might be the D (6 bases). Sequenced material: peripheral blood mononuclear cells (PBMCs), taken before the second cycle of nivolumab. This TCR was sampled from a human donor with classical Hodgkin lymphoma. The CDR3 reads CASRSLCGDPSTDTQYF. The CDR3, as DNA: TGCGCCAGCAGGTCTCTCTGCGGGGACCCTAGCACAGATACGCAGTATTTT.